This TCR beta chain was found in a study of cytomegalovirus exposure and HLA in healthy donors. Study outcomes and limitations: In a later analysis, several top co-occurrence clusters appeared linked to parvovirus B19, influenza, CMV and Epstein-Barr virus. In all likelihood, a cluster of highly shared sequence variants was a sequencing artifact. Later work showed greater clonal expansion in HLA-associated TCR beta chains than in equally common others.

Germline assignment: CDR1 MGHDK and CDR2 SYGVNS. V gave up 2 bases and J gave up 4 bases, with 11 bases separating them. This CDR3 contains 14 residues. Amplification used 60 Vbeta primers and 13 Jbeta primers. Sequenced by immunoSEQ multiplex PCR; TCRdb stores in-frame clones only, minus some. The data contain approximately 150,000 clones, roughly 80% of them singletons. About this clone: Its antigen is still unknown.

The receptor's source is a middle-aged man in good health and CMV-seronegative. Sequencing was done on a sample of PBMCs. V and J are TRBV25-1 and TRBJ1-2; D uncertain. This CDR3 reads CASSEPHRTYGYTF. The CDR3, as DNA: TGTGCCAGCAGTGAACCACACAGAACCTATGGCTACACCTTC.